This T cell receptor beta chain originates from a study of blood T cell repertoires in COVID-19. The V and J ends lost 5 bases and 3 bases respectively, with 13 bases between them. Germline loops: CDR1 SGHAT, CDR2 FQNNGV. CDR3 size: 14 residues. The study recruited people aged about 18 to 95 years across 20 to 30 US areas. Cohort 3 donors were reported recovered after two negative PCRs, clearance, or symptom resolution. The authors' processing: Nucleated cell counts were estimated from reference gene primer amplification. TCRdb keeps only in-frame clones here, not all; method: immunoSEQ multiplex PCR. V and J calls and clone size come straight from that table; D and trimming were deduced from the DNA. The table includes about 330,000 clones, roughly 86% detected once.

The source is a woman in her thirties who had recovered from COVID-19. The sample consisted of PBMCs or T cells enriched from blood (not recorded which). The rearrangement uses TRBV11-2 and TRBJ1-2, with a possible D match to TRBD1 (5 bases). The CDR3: CASSVGLLDYGYTF. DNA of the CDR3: TGTGCCAGCAGCGTGGGACTCCTAGACTATGGCTACACCTTC.